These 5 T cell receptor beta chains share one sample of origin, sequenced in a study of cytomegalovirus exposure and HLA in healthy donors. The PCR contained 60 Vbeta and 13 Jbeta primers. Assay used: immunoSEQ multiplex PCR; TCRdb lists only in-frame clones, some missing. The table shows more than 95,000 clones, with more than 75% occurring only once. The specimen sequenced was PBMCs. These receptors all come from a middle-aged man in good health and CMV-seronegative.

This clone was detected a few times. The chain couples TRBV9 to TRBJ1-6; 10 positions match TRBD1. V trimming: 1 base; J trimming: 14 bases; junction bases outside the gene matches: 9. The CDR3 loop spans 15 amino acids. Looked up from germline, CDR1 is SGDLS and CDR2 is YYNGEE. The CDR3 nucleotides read TGTGCCAGCAGCGTAACCGGGACAGGGGAGGGAGCCCTCCACTTT. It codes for CASSVTGTGEGALHF.

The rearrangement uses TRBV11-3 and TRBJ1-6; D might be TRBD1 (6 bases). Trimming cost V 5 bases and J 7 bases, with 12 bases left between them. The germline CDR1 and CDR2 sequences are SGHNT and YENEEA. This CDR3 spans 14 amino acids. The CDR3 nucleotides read TGTGCCAGCAGCACCGGGACAAGCAATTCACCCCTCCACTTT. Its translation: CASSTGTSNSPLHF.

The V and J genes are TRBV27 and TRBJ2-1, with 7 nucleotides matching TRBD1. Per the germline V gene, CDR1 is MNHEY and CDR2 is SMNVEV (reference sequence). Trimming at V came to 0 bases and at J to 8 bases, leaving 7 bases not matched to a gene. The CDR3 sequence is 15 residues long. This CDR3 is CASSLSLQGRHEQFF. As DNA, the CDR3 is TGTGCCAGCAGTTTATCCTTACAGGGGCGGCATGAGCAGTTCTTC.

CDR3 bases: TGTGCCAGTAGTCACAGGTGGGGATCGGCGGACGCCGGGGAGCTGTTTTTT. The encoded protein is CASSHRWGSADAGELFF. V and J are TRBV19 and TRBJ2-2; D might be TRBD1 (5 bases). The V end lost 5 bases, the J end lost 6 bases, and 22 bases lay between the germline ends. The CDR3 runs to 17 residues. Germline CDR1 is LNHDA and CDR2 is SQIVND (reference sequence).

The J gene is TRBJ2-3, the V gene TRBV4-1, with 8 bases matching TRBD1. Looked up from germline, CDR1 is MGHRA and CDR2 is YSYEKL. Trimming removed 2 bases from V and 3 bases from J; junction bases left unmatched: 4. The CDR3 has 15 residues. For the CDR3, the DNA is TGCGCCAGCAGCCAAATGGACAGGGCTACAGATACGCAGTATTTT. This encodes CASSQMDRATDTQYF.